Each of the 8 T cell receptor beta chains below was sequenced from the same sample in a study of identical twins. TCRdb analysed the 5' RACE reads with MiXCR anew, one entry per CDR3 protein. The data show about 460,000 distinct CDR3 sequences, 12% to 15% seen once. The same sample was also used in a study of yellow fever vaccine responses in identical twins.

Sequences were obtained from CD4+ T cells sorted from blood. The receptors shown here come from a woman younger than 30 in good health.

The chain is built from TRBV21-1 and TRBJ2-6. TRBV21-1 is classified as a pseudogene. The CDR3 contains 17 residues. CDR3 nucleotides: TGTGCCAGCAGCACCCACAGATGTAGCTCTGGGGCCAACGTCCTGACTTTC. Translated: CASSTHRCSSGANVLTF.

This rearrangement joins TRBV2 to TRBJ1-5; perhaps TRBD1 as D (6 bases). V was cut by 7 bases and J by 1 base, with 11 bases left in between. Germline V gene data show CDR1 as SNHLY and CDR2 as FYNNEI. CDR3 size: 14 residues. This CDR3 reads CASKGEISNQPQHF. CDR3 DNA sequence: TGTGCCAGCAAGGGGGAGATCAGCAATCAGCCCCAGCATTTT.

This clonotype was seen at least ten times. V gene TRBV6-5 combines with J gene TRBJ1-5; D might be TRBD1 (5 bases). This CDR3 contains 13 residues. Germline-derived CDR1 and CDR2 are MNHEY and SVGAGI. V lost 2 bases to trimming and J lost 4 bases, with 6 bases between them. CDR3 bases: TGTGCCAGCAGTTACGGACAAAATCAGCCCCAGCATTTT. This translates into CASSYGQNQPQHF.

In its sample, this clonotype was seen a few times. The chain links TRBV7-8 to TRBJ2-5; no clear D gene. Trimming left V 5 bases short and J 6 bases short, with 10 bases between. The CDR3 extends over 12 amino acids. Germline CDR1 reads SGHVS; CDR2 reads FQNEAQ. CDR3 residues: CASSPTSKTQYF. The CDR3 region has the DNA TGTGCCAGCAGCCCGACAAGTAAGACCCAGTACTTC.

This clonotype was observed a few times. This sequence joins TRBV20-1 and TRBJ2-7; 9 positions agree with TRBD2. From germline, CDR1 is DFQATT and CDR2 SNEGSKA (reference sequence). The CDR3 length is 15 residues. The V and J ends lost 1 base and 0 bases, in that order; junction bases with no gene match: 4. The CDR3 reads CSARVGTSSSYEQYF. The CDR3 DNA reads TGCAGTGCTAGAGTGGGGACTAGCAGCTCCTACGAGCAGTACTTC.

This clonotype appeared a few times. Written as DNA, the CDR3 is TGCGCCAGCAGCTTGATCCCTAGCGGGGCCTACAATGAGCAGTTCTTC. This codes for CASSLIPSGAYNEQFF. The rearrangement links TRBV5-1 to TRBJ2-1, with 9 bases aligning to TRBD2. The CDR3 consists of 16 residues. Per germline, CDR1 SGHRS and CDR2 YFSETQ. The V and J ends lost 1 base and 2 bases, in that order; junction bases with no gene match: 4.

The CDR3 nucleotides read TGCAGCGTTGAACCAGGGGGTGACGGCTACACCTTC. This sequence encodes CSVEPGGDGYTF. This chain joins TRBV29-1 and TRBJ1-2, with 7 positions matching TRBD1. The CDR3 length is 12 residues. V lost 2 bases, J lost 8 bases, and 5 bases stayed unmatched. Per germline, CDR1 SQVTM and CDR2 ANQGSEA.

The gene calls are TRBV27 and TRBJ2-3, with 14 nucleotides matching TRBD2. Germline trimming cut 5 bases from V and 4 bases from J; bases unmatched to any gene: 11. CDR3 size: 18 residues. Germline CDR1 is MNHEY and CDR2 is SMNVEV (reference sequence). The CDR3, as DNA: TGTGCCAGCAGTCCCCGGACTAGCGGGAGGCCCCCCGCAGATACGCAGTATTTT. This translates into CASSPRTSGRPPADTQYF.